Below are 10 T cell receptor beta chains sequenced from a single sample in a study of blood T cells in healthy people across ages. Alongside a J-beta primer mix, a sample-barcoded 5' primer served in a second PCR lasting about 7 to 12 cycles. One entry per CDR3 protein, called by TCRdb with MiXCR from the 5' RACE reads. The sample lists fewer than 900,000 distinct CDR3 sequences, around half occurring once. The material sequenced was blood. These TCRs come from a woman aged 55 to 70 in good health.

V is TRBV30 and J is TRBJ1-4; TRBD1 matches at 8 bases. Germline assignment: CDR1 GTSNPN and CDR2 SVGIG (reference sequence). J was trimmed by 8 bases and V by 8 bases; bases with no gene match: 7. CDR3 length: 12 residues. The CDR3 reads CATDRGGEKLFF. CDR3 DNA sequence: TGTGCCACAGACAGGGGAGGCGAAAAACTGTTTTTT.

The V gene is TRBV5-1, the J gene TRBJ2-5; D remains unclear. The J call may not be correct, given that the DNA end is closer to TRBJ2-7. The CDR3 is made up of 14 amino acids. Germline V CDR1 and CDR2: SGHRS, YFSETQ. The CDR3 DNA sequence: TGCGCCAGCAGTGGCGAGTCAGCGTCCTACGAGCAGTACTTC. This codes for CASSGESASYEQYF.

V usage is TRBV6-6 and J usage is TRBJ2-1; 12 nucleotides agree with TRBD2. V lost 7 bases, J lost 4 bases, and 2 bases stayed unmatched. Per the germline V gene, CDR1 is MNHNY and CDR2 is SVGAGI (reference sequence). There are 14 residues in the CDR3. In DNA, the CDR3 is TGTGCCAGCAACCTAGCGGGAGGGTACAATGAGCAGTTCTTC. This sequence encodes CASNLAGGYNEQFF.

The J gene is TRBJ2-1, the V gene TRBV7-2; 7 nucleotides match TRBD2. CDR3 length: 16 residues. Germline CDR1 SGHTA, CDR2 FQGNSA. J gave up 8 bases and V 5 bases, and 15 bases lay outside the gene matches. The CDR3 loop reads CASSLTGTKSTDEQFF. CDR3 DNA: TGTGCCAGCAGCCTAACCGGGACTAAGTCTACCGATGAGCAGTTCTTC.

This rearrangement joins TRBV2 to TRBJ2-7; 10 bases align to TRBD2. V dropped 7 bases and J dropped 5; count of bases not matched to a gene: 5. Per the germline V gene, CDR1 is SNHLY and CDR2 is FYNNEI. The CDR3 consists of 13 residues. The CDR3 reads CASMLAGAHEQYF. Written as DNA, the CDR3 is TGTGCCAGCATGCTAGCGGGAGCCCACGAGCAGTACTTC. Full variable domain (rest looked up from reference TRBV2 and TRBJ2-7): EPEVTQTPSHQVTQMGQEVILRCVPISNHLYFYWYRQILGQKVEFLVSFYNNEISEKSEIFDDQFSVERPDGSNFTLKIRSTKLEDSAMYFCASMLAGAHEQYFGPGTRLTVT.

The chain recombines TRBV3-1 with TRBJ2-7; D is uncertain. Trimming removed 1 base at V and 6 bases at J, with 10 bases between. The germline V gene encodes CDR1 LGHDT and CDR2 YNNKEL (reference sequence). CDR3 size: 13 residues. CDR3 bases: TGTGCCAGCAGCCAAGTACCCGACGGCGAGCAGTACTTC. Its protein product is CASSQVPDGEQYF.

This clonotype was detected a few times. The chain couples TRBV2 to TRBJ2-7; TRBD2 matches at 11 bases. Germline values: CDR1 SNHLY, CDR2 FYNNEI. CDR3 size: 15 residues. Trimming cost V 6 bases and J 3 bases; bases outside gene matches: 7. CDR3 in DNA: TGTGCCAGCAGCGCGGGACTAGCGGACGGCTACGAGCAGTACTTC. Protein: CASSAGLADGYEQYF. Filled out from reference TRBV2 and TRBJ2-7, the complete variable domain reads EPEVTQTPSHQVTQMGQEVILRCVPISNHLYFYWYRQILGQKVEFLVSFYNNEISEKSEIFDDQFSVERPDGSNFTLKIRSTKLEDSAMYFCASSAGLADGYEQYFGPGTRLTVT.

The chain has TRBV18 and TRBJ1-6, with D tentatively TRBD1 (5 bases). This CDR3 spans 16 amino acids. V was cut by 4 bases and J by 6 bases, with 16 bases left in between. Germline values: CDR1 KGHSH, CDR2 LQKENI. The CDR3 protein is CASSRSLGDGNSPLHF. CDR3 bases: TGTGCCAGCTCACGGTCGTTGGGGGACGGTAATTCACCCCTCCACTTT.

This clonotype was picked up a small number of times. J is TRBJ2-7 and V is TRBV5-6, with unresolved D. Germline values: CDR1 SGHDT, CDR2 YYEEEE. This CDR3 is built from 14 residues. The V and J ends lost 6 bases and 3 bases respectively, with 16 bases between them. Here the CDR3 reads CASTGGPLVYEQYF. As DNA, the CDR3 is TGTGCCAGCACCGGCGGACCCCTTGTCTACGAGCAGTACTTC.

This clonotype appeared a few times. This chain joins TRBV28 and TRBJ2-7; no reliable D call. V lost 2 bases and J 3 bases, leaving 8 bases between the germline ends. This CDR3 is built from 13 residues. The germline V gene encodes CDR1 MDHEN and CDR2 SYDVKM. CDR3 residues: CASSLVGYYEQYF. The CDR3, as DNA: TGTGCCAGCAGTTTAGTCGGGTACTACGAGCAGTACTTC.